The 9 T cell receptor beta chains below were found in one sample sequenced in a study of breast tumors, draining lymph nodes, adjacent tissues. Samples came from axillary lymph nodes draining the breast cancer. TCRdb ran MiXCR on the multiplex PCR reads and lists one entry per CDR3 protein. The sample lists under 110,000 distinct CDR3 sequences; less than 40% were seen once. Specimen: axillary lymph node tissue. These receptors originate from a female donor with breast cancer. Some clones in this sample may be carry-over from other donors' samples.

This clonotype was seen repeatedly, ten times or more. A read error may account for a junction end that differs from germline. In DNA, the CDR3 is TGTGCCAGCTCACCCCGGGACGCCTCCCGGCACTTC. Encoded protein: CASSPRDASRHF. The chain links TRBV18 to TRBJ2-5, with D perhaps being TRBD1 or TRBD2 (5 bases each). Germline lookup yields CDR1 KGHSH and CDR2 LQKENI. The CDR3 contains 12 residues.

This clonotype was seen at least ten times. V and J are TRBV3-1 and TRBJ1-2; no clear D. Germline V lookup: CDR1 LGHDT, CDR2 YNNKEL (reference sequence). V was cut by 0 bases and J by 4 bases, with 9 bases left in between. The CDR3 consists of 14 residues. The CDR3 sequence is CASSQDTKTYGYTF. In DNA form, the CDR3 reads TGTGCCAGCAGCCAAGATACGAAGACCTATGGCTACACCTTC. Variable domain in full (rest from reference TRBV3-1 and TRBJ1-2): DTAVSQTPKYLVTQMGNDKSIKCEQNLGHDTMYWYKQDSKKFLKIMFSYNNKELIINETVPNRFSPKSPDKAHLNLHINSLELGDSAVYFCASSQDTKTYGYTFGSGTRLTVV.

This clonotype showed up just a few times. The chain joins TRBV5-1 to TRBJ1-2; TRBD1 matches 9 bases. CDR1 SGHRS and CDR2 YFSETQ come from the germline V gene. The CDR3 runs to 13 residues. V shed 3 bases and J 6 bases; nucleotides not matched to a gene: 3. The chain's CDR3 is CASSSGTGNGYTF. CDR3 nucleotide sequence: TGCGCCAGCAGCTCGGGGACAGGGAATGGCTACACCTTC.

This clonotype came up many times. The chain has TRBV29-1 and TRBJ2-1; 8 bases match TRBD2. This CDR3 is 15 amino acids long. The V segment lost 4 bases and the J segment 5 bases; nucleotides outside the gene matches: 10. Germline CDR1 is SQVTM and CDR2 is ANQGSEA. The CDR3 sequence: CSVVRYGRANNEQFF. For the CDR3, the DNA is TGCAGCGTTGTACGGTACGGGAGGGCAAACAATGAGCAGTTCTTC.

This clonotype was counted at least ten times. The genes are TRBV28 and TRBJ2-7; D is unclear. Germline-derived CDR1 and CDR2 are MDHEN and SYDVKM. This CDR3 has 14 residues. V was trimmed by 5 bases and J by 0 bases, leaving 11 bases between them. CDR3 DNA sequence: TGTGCCAGCAGTCCGAGGACGGTCTCCTACGAGCAGTACTTC. This sequence encodes CASSPRTVSYEQYF. The entire variable domain, with the rest obtained from reference TRBV28 and TRBJ2-7, is as follows: DVKVTQSSRYLVKRTGEKVFLECVQDMDHENMFWYRQDPGLGLRLIYFSYDVKMKEKGDIPEGYSVSREKKERFSLILESASTNQTSMYLCASSPRTVSYEQYFGPGTRLTVT.

This clonotype appeared many times. The rearrangement joins TRBV10-3 to TRBJ2-2; tentative D call: TRBD1 (6 bases). Trimming pared 4 bases from V and 1 base from J, leaving 10 bases between. The CDR3 runs to 15 residues. CDR1 and CDR2 from the germline V gene are ENHRY and SYGVKD. Written as DNA, the CDR3 is TGTGCCATCAGTGTGAGGACAGAGAACACCGGGGAGCTGTTTTTT. As protein: CAISVRTENTGELFF.

This clonotype was detected many times. The chain recombines TRBV20-1 with TRBJ2-1, with a tentative D call TRBD1 (6 bases). CDR1 and CDR2 (germline): DFQATT, SNEGSKA (reference sequence). This CDR3 region has 12 residues. V gave up 8 bases and J gave up 5 bases, with 13 bases separating them. The CDR3 coding sequence is TGCAGTCCTCCGACAGGAAACAATGAGCAGTTCTTC. Protein: CSPPTGNNEQFF.

This clonotype was seen only a few times. Since a much larger clone is just one base distant, this may be a read error. Likely a read error: the CDR3 ends without its conserved phenylalanine or tryptophan. The V call is TRBV7-2, the J call TRBJ1-1; maybe TRBD1 (5 bases). V was trimmed by 5 bases and J by 6 bases, leaving 16 bases between them. Germline lookup yields CDR1 SGHTA and CDR2 FQGNSA. This CDR3 comprises 14 residues. CDR3 residues: CASSNTGGRAEAFL. The CDR3 DNA follows: TGTGCCAGCAGCAATACGGGGGGAAGGGCTGAAGCTTTCCTT.

This clonotype was picked up many times. This chain links TRBV6-1 with TRBJ2-4; D remains unclear. Germline V gene sequence: CDR1 MNHNS, CDR2 SASEGT. The CDR3 sequence is 12 residues long. Trimming removed 6 bases from V and 3 bases from J, with 6 bases in between. The CDR3, as DNA: TGTGCCAGCAGAGGGAACAAAAACATTCAGTACTTC. It yields the protein CASRGNKNIQYF.